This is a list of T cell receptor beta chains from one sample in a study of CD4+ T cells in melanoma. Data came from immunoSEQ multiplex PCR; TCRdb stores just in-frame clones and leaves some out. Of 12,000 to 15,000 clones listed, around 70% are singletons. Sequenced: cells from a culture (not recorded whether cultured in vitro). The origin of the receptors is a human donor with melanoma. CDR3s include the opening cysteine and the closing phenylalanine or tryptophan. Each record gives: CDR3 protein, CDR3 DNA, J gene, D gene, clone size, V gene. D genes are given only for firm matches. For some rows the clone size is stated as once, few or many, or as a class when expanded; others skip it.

CDR3 protein: CASSSTPFAGKGVEQYF
CDR3 DNA: TGTGCCAGCAGCTCCACCCCCTTTGCGGGGAAAGGGGTAGAGCAGTACTTC
J gene: TRBJ2-7
D gene: -
clone size: few
V gene: TRBV5-5

CDR3 protein: CASSLEGGSFSPLHF
CDR3 DNA: TGTGCCAGCAGCTTAGAGGGGGGATCCTTTTCACCCCTCCACTTT
J gene: TRBJ1-6
D gene: -
clone size: -
V gene: TRBV7-2

CDR3 protein: CASSILGPSGNTIYF
CDR3 DNA: TGTGCCAGTAGTATCCTCGGACCCTCTGGAAACACCATATATTTT
J gene: TRBJ1-3
D gene: -
clone size: -
V gene: TRBV19

CDR3 protein: CASSQDGGLEETQYF
CDR3 DNA: TGTGCCAGCAGCCAAGATGGGGGACTTGAAGAGACCCAGTACTTC
J gene: TRBJ2-5
D gene: -
clone size: -
V gene: TRBV9

CDR3 protein: CASRVGYRTGYFSYEQYF
CDR3 DNA: TGCGCCAGTCGAGTTGGATACCGGACAGGATACTTCTCCTACGAGCAGTACTTC
J gene: TRBJ2-7
D gene: TRBD1
clone size: -
V gene: TRBV10-1

CDR3 protein: CASSLFLGANTQYF
CDR3 DNA: TGCGCCAGCAGCTTGTTCCTAGGCGCCAATACGCAGTATTTT
J gene: TRBJ2-3
D gene: -
clone size: -
V gene: TRBV5-1

CDR3 protein: CASVYGTTYEQYF
CDR3 DNA: TGTGCCAGCGTTTACGGGACAACCTACGAGCAGTACTTC
J gene: TRBJ2-7
D gene: -
clone size: few
V gene: TRBV2

CDR3 protein: CAWRTGGGNTIYF
CDR3 DNA: TGTGCCTGGAGAACAGGGGGTGGAAACACCATATATTTT
J gene: TRBJ1-3
D gene: TRBD1
clone size: few
V gene: TRBV30

CDR3 protein: CASSWGQGLTDTQYF
CDR3 DNA: TGCGCCAGCAGCTGGGGACAGGGTCTGACAGATACGCAGTATTTT
J gene: TRBJ2-3
D gene: TRBD1
clone size: -
V gene: TRBV5-1

CDR3 protein: CASSVLDSTNTGGLFF
CDR3 DNA: TGTGCCAGCAGCGTCCTGGACAGCACGAACACCGGGGGGCTGTTTTTT
J gene: TRBJ2-2
D gene: -
clone size: -
V gene: TRBV9

CDR3 protein: CASSLTGALNTEAFF
CDR3 DNA: TGTGCCAGCAGCTTGACAGGGGCCCTGAACACTGAAGCTTTCTTT
J gene: TRBJ1-1
D gene: TRBD1
clone size: -
V gene: TRBV11-2

CDR3 protein: CASSQGGGWNTEAFF
CDR3 DNA: TGTGCCAGCAGCCAAGGGGGGGGATGGAACACTGAAGCTTTCTTT
J gene: TRBJ1-1
D gene: -
clone size: -
V gene: TRBV2

CDR3 protein: CASTLTGRLFF
CDR3 DNA: TGTGCCAGCACCCTCACAGGGCGACTGTTTTTT
J gene: TRBJ1-4
D gene: -
clone size: -
V gene: TRBV6-6

CDR3 protein: CASSPGGRVSNQPQHF
CDR3 DNA: TGTGCCAGCTCACCGGGAGGGAGGGTGAGCAATCAGCCCCAGCATTTT
J gene: TRBJ1-5
D gene: -
clone size: few
V gene: TRBV18

CDR3 protein: CASSLALVWANEQFF
CDR3 DNA: TGCGCCAGCAGCTTGGCCCTGGTGTGGGCCAATGAGCAGTTCTTC
J gene: TRBJ2-1
D gene: -
clone size: -
V gene: TRBV5-1

CDR3 protein: CASSLTATSSYEQYF
CDR3 DNA: TGTGCCAGCAGTCTTACAGCGACGTCCTCCTACGAGCAGTACTTC
J gene: TRBJ2-7
D gene: -
clone size: -
V gene: TRBV6-1

CDR3 protein: CASSLGAIRVYEQYF
CDR3 DNA: TGTGCCAGCAGCTTAGGGGCTATAAGAGTATACGAGCAGTACTTC
J gene: TRBJ2-7
D gene: -
clone size: -
V gene: TRBV7-2

CDR3 protein: CASTTGIFQPQHF
CDR3 DNA: TGTGCCAGCACAACAGGGATCTTTCAGCCCCAGCATTTT
J gene: TRBJ1-5
D gene: -
clone size: -
V gene: TRBV6-6

CDR3 protein: CASSIRRGPKGYTF
CDR3 DNA: TGTGCCAGTAGTATACGCCGGGGCCCGAAGGGCTACACCTTC
J gene: TRBJ1-2
D gene: -
clone size: -
V gene: TRBV19

CDR3 protein: CASRQGGPRETQYF
CDR3 DNA: TGCGCCAGCAGGCAAGGGGGCCCCAGGGAGACCCAGTACTTC
J gene: TRBJ2-5
D gene: TRBD1
clone size: medium-sized
V gene: TRBV5-1

CDR3 protein: CASSQKTVPYEQYF
CDR3 DNA: TGTGCCAGCAGTCAAAAGACGGTCCCCTACGAGCAGTACTTC
J gene: TRBJ2-7
D gene: -
clone size: medium-sized
V gene: TRBV6-5

CDR3 protein: CASMRTTMSSPLHF
CDR3 DNA: TGTGCCAGTATGAGGACGACAATGAGTTCACCCCTCCACTTT
J gene: TRBJ1-6
D gene: -
clone size: -
V gene: TRBV19

CDR3 protein: CASSQAAANTEAFF
CDR3 DNA: TGCGCCAGCAGCCAAGCGGCAGCGAACACTGAAGCTTTCTTT
J gene: TRBJ1-1
D gene: -
clone size: -
V gene: TRBV4-1

CDR3 protein: CASSRGNSGNTIYF
CDR3 DNA: TGTGCCAGCAGTCGGGGGAACTCTGGAAACACCATATATTTT
J gene: TRBJ1-3
D gene: -
clone size: once
V gene: TRBV6-1

CDR3 protein: CASSRAAYEQYF
CDR3 DNA: TGTGCCAGCAGTCGGGCAGCCTACGAGCAGTACTTC
J gene: TRBJ2-7
D gene: -
clone size: -
V gene: TRBV6-1

CDR3 protein: CASRAGHSNTEAFF
CDR3 DNA: TGTGCCAGCAGGGCGGGACACTCAAACACTGAAGCTTTCTTT
J gene: TRBJ1-1
D gene: -
clone size: few
V gene: TRBV7-8

CDR3 protein: CASSFGVRPEGAFF
CDR3 DNA: TGCGCCAGCAGCTTTGGGGTGAGGCCTGAGGGAGCTTTCTTT
J gene: TRBJ1-1
D gene: -
clone size: -
V gene: TRBV5-1